This TCR beta chain comes out of a study of blood T cells in healthy people across ages. The count of this clonotype is one. The CDR3 spans 15 residues. Primed by a sample-barcoded 5' primer and a J-beta primer mix, a second PCR proceeded for about 6 to 12 cycles. MiXCR was run by TCRdb on the 5' RACE reads, yielding one entry per CDR3 protein. Of approximately 790,000 distinct CDR3 sequences listed, under 80% are singletons. This receptor was taken from a man aged 25 to 40 in good health. The sample consisted of blood. The chain links TRBV12-2 to TRBJ2-1; the tabulated D call, TRBD1, remains unverified against the DNA. TRBV12-2 is marked as a pseudogene. CDR3 coding DNA: TGTGCAAGTCGCTTGGGACAGGTCCCCGACAATGAGCAGTTCTTC. Protein sequence: CASRLGQVPDNEQFF.